The T cell receptor beta chain described here comes from a study of T cells in Graves' hyperthyroidism and ophthalmopathy. The overall study: The authors collected peripheral blood at initial diagnosis, before any treatment.

TCR beta CDR3 regions were amplified from RNA. Using the HTBI primer set, a first-round RT-PCR was run on the TCR CDR3. TCRdb called the multiplex PCR reads again in MiXCR, with one record for every CDR3 protein. This sample carries roughly 260,000 distinct CDR3 sequences, 13% to 15% of them seen once, and the ten largest clones take roughly 14%. This clonotype showed up many times. The CDR3 contains 17 residues. CDR1 and CDR2 (germline): KGHSH, LQKENI. V lost 4 bases and J 4 bases, leaving 23 bases between the germline ends. Ahead of any ophthalmopathy symptoms, the blood sample was obtained at the first diagnosis of hyperthyroidism. The PBMCs studied were ones that came from about 9.9 ml fresh peripheral blood.

This chain uses TRBV18 with TRBJ2-7; perhaps TRBD1 as D (5 bases). Sample: blood. The TCR sequence derives from a woman aged 40-49 years with Graves' hyperthyroidism that later progressed to Graves' ophthalmopathy. The DNA of the CDR3 is TGTGCCAGCTCACTTTCCGACAGCTATCCTAGGGCTTACGAGCAGTACTTC. Amino acids: CASSLSDSYPRAYEQYF.